The present T cell receptor (beta chain) was sequenced within a study of cytomegalovirus exposure and HLA in healthy donors. Whole-study context: Around 180 million T cells yielded 100 million or so unique TCR beta sequences in earlier analysis. Points from the study as a whole: Confirmation was obtained in vitro that three CMV-associated chains are specific for CMV antigens. Upon later analysis, HLA-associated TCR beta chains proved more clonally expanded than other, equally common chains.

V gave up 5 bases and J gave up 2 bases, with 4 bases separating them. The CDR3 has 11 residues. Germline CDR1 reads SGHAT; CDR2 reads FQNNGV. Turning to this clone: What it binds is not known. The same CDR3 is also encoded by other DNA sequences in this sample.

13 Jbeta primers and 60 Vbeta primers were used for the PCR. Assay: immunoSEQ multiplex PCR; the TCRdb copy retains only in-frame clones and omits some. Among 150,000 to 200,000 clones listed, nearly 80% were seen once. Likely unrecorded immune exposures existed in these nominally healthy donors. Sample: PBMCs. V and J are TRBV11-2 and TRBJ2-7; D gene unclear. The origin of this receptor is a woman between 45 and 65 years old in good health and CMV-seropositive. The CDR3 DNA follows: TGTGCCAGCAGCCCTGCCTACGAGCAGTACTTC. Amino acids: CASSPAYEQYF.